These 14 T cell receptor beta chains came from one sample sequenced in a study of shared clonotypes between healthy human individuals. The data were produced by immunoSEQ multiplex PCR, yet TCRdb's version contains in-frame clones alone and is incomplete. The sample has around 370,000 clones; around 96% are singletons. Sequenced input: memory CD8+ T cells sorted from blood. Described subset: CD45RO+ cells pooled with CCR7-negative TemRA cells. The receptors shown here come from a man aged 25-45 years in good health.

This chain uses TRBV4-1 with TRBJ2-1; possible D gene TRBD2, 6 bases. The ends were cut back, 2 bases at V and 0 bases at J, with 17 bases in the middle. The CDR3 has 18 residues. Looked up from germline, CDR1 is MGHRA and CDR2 is YSYEKL. CDR3 in DNA: TGCGCCAGCAGCCAAAGACTAGAAGTTCTCAGCTCCTACAATGAGCAGTTCTTC. It yields the protein CASSQRLEVLSSYNEQFF.

The chain carries TRBV6-4 and TRBJ2-7, with 9 bases fitting TRBD1. Germline V gene sequence: CDR1 MRHNA, CDR2 SNTAGT. The junction had 18 bases not matched to a gene; V was cut back by 5 bases and J by 7 bases. CDR3 length: 17 amino acids. The CDR3 is CASSRDRDKSGVWEQYF. The DNA of the CDR3 is TGTGCCAGCAGTCGGGACAGGGACAAATCAGGGGTATGGGAGCAGTACTTC.

The chain has TRBV6-5 and TRBJ2-1; D ambiguous. The V end lost 6 bases, the J end lost 2 bases, and 5 bases lay between the germline ends. The CDR3 loop spans 12 amino acids. Germline V lookup: CDR1 MNHEY, CDR2 SVGAGI. The CDR3 DNA reads TGTGCCAGCAGGGGAACCTACAATGAGCAGTTCTTC. Translation gives CASRGTYNEQFF.

This clone was counted once. The CDR3 reads CASRQGEQYF. The CDR3 DNA is TGTGCCAGCAGACAGGGCGAGCAGTACTTC. The chain uses TRBV27 and TRBJ2-7, with D maybe TRBD1 (6 bases). Per germline, CDR1 MNHEY and CDR2 SMNVEV (reference sequence). V was pared by 6 bases and J by 6 bases, with 6 bases between. This CDR3 has 10 amino acids.

Concerning this clone: This sample also contains other DNA sequences that code for the same CDR3. CDR3 nucleotide sequence: TGTGCCAGCAGTACCCGGACAGGTGAAAAACTGTTTTTT. It codes for CASSTRTGEKLFF. The J gene is TRBJ1-4, the V gene TRBV27, with 7 bases identical to TRBD1. CDR3 size: 13 residues. Germline lookup yields CDR1 MNHEY and CDR2 SMNVEV (reference sequence). Losses at the gene ends were 5 bases for V and 7 bases for J; bases not matched to a gene: 4.

This chain uses TRBV12-1 with TRBJ2-1; the table's D call, TRBD2, has no DNA check behind it. TRBV12-1 is reported as a pseudogene. This CDR3 contains 19 residues. The chain's CDR3 is CASIRSGTSGIDSYNEQFF. As DNA, the CDR3 is TGTGCCAGCATCCGCTCCGGGACTAGCGGGATAGATTCCTACAATGAGCAGTTCTTC.

This sequence joins TRBV2 and TRBJ1-2, with 8 bases aligning to TRBD1. The length of the CDR3 is 13 residues. From germline, CDR1 is SNHLY and CDR2 FYNNEI. J lost 4 bases, V lost 6 bases, and 4 bases had no gene match. The CDR3 nucleotides read TGTGCCAGCAGCCCGACAGGGGCCTATGGCTACACCTTC. Translating gives CASSPTGAYGYTF.

The chain employs TRBV7-8 and TRBJ2-1, with D perhaps TRBD1 (5 bases). Germline CDR1 is SGHVS and CDR2 is FQNEAQ. The length of the CDR3 is 14 residues. Deletions cut 3 bases from V and 6 bases from J, with 12 bases between. Here the CDR3 reads CASSFRGLGNEQFF. The DNA of the CDR3 is TGTGCCAGCAGCTTTAGGGGCTTGGGCAATGAGCAGTTCTTC.

The rearrangement joins TRBV6-5 to TRBJ2-1; possibly TRBD2 for D (5 bases). Germline assignment: CDR1 MNHEY and CDR2 SVGAGI. The CDR3 has 13 residues. V was cut by 2 bases and J by 10 bases, with 12 bases left in between. CDR3 residues: CASSYKRSGEQFF. CDR3 DNA: TGTGCCAGCAGTTACAAGCGGTCGGGGGAGCAGTTCTTC.

This clone has only one observation. The rearrangement uses TRBV19 and TRBJ2-1, with 11 bases aligning to TRBD1. Germline lookup yields CDR1 LNHDA and CDR2 SQIVND (reference sequence). Germline trimming cut 7 bases from V and 7 bases from J; bases unmatched to any gene: 12. The CDR3 is 16 residues long. The CDR3 bases are TGTGCCAGTAAAGCCGCCGGGGACAGGGGGTTAAATGAGCAGTTCTTC. Encoded protein: CASKAAGDRGLNEQFF.

This chain uses TRBV28 with TRBJ2-3, with 7 bases identical to TRBD2. CDR3 size: 12 residues. CDR1 MDHEN and CDR2 SYDVKM come from the germline V gene. V was clipped by 6 bases and J by 8 bases; unmatched bases: 5. CDR3 bases: TGTGCCAGCAGCCCACTAGCGACTACGCAGTATTTT. It yields the protein CASSPLATTQYF. Full variable domain (rest looked up from reference TRBV28 and TRBJ2-3): DVKVTQSSRYLVKRTGEKVFLECVQDMDHENMFWYRQDPGLGLRLIYFSYDVKMKEKGDIPEGYSVSREKKERFSLILESASTNQTSMYLCASSPLATTQYFGPGTRLTVL.

The V call is TRBV29-1, the J call TRBJ2-5; D call uncertain. CDR1 is SQVTM and CDR2 is ANQGSEA in the germline V gene. The V end was cut by 3 bases, the J end by 7 bases, with 18 bases between. This CDR3 region has 14 residues. The CDR3 DNA is TGCAGCGTTGAGGGTAGGGCCCCGATTGGGACCCAGTACTTC. Its protein product is CSVEGRAPIGTQYF.

The genes are TRBV25-1 and TRBJ2-2; 7 bases agree with TRBD1. The CDR3 extends over 15 amino acids. V lost 5 bases, J lost 7 bases, and 10 bases stayed unmatched. The germline V gene has CDR1 MGHDK and CDR2 SYGVNS. CDR3 loop: CASSLPGQQVGELFF. DNA for the CDR3: TGTGCCAGCAGTTTACCGGGACAGCAGGTCGGGGAGCTGTTTTTT.

This clone came up a few times. The CDR3 sequence is CASSRAATYEQYF. The CDR3 region has the DNA TGTGCCAGCAGTCGGGCGGCGACCTACGAGCAGTACTTC. The chain employs TRBV6-5 and TRBJ2-7; D remains ambiguous. This CDR3 has 13 amino acids. V lost 5 bases, J lost 2 bases, and 10 bases lay in between. The germline CDR1 and CDR2 sequences are MNHEY and SVGAGI.